The present entry profiles one TCR beta chain with its context. Only in-frame clones appear in the TCRdb table, and some are missing; sequencing was by immunoSEQ multiplex PCR. This sample yields tens of thousands of clones, of which 88% are seen a single time; over 4% belongs to the top ten. Losses at the gene ends were 4 bases for V and 4 bases for J; bases not matched to a gene: 3. Germline loops: CDR1 MNHEY, CDR2 SVGAGI. The CDR3 sequence is 15 residues long. The data were obtained in a study of a mutant IDH1 vaccine in newly diagnosed glioma. Study-level background: Treatment recipients were roughly 62% male and around 40% female, and their mean age was around 40 years. Most had both radiotherapy and temozolomide beforehand; others had only one.

Specified time point: baseline, week 1 (first vaccination visit). Treatment of the sample: pre-vaccination baseline after standard-of-care therapy. Astrocytomas found in donors were new, WHO grade 3 or 4, IDH1-mutant and ATRX-lost. The gene calls are TRBV6-5 and TRBJ2-3, with 12 bases identical to TRBD2. The clonotype comes from a woman aged 40-49 years with glioma. Sequenced here: PBMCs, sampled from a glioma patient treated with radiotherapy, temozolomide or both. In nucleotides, the CDR3 is TGTGCCAGCAGTTCGCTAGCGGGAGGGCCAGATACGCAGTATTTT. This gives the protein CASSSLAGGPDTQYF.